Shown below are 24 T cell receptor beta chains from a single sample sequenced in a study of cytotoxic CD8 clonotypes in ibrutinib-treated CLL. Profiling relied on immunoSEQ multiplex PCR, and the TCRdb table lists in-frame clones only, not all of them. This table holds over 200,000 clones, about four fifths found once. The specimen comprised PBMCs, sampled after 12 months of ibrutinib treatment. The receptors shown here come from a human donor with chronic lymphocytic leukemia.

This clone was seen only once. J is TRBJ2-1 and V is TRBV5-4; TRBD2 agrees at 9 bases. Trimming cost V 1 base and J 2 bases; bases outside gene matches: 4. In germline, CDR1 is SGHNT, CDR2 YYREEE (reference sequence). CDR3 length: 16 residues. In nucleotides, the CDR3 is TGTGCCAGCAGCTTGCCGGGACTAGCCGCCTACAATGAGCAGTTCTTC. The encoded protein is CASSLPGLAAYNEQFF.

The chain combines TRBV25-1 with TRBJ2-2; 11 bases map to TRBD2. The V gene end was trimmed by 3 bases and the J gene end by 5 bases; junction bases not matched to a gene: 8. Germline V lookup: CDR1 MGHDK, CDR2 SYGVNS. CDR3 length: 17 residues. CDR3 amino acids: CASSDITSGRSTGELFF. CDR3 bases: TGTGCCAGCAGTGACATAACTAGCGGGAGAAGTACCGGGGAGCTGTTTTTT.

V usage is TRBV25-1 and J usage is TRBJ2-7; TRBD1 matches at 8 bases. The CDR3 length is 16 residues. The ends lost 5 bases at V and 0 bases at J; junction bases unmatched: 9. The germline V gene has CDR1 MGHDK and CDR2 SYGVNS. The CDR3 nucleotides are TGTGCCAGCAGTTCTCGGGACAGGAGCCTCTCCTACGAGCAGTACTTC. Protein sequence: CASSSRDRSLSYEQYF.

The rearrangement links TRBV5-1 to TRBJ2-7; the D call may be TRBD1 or TRBD2 (5 bases each). CDR3 length: 16 amino acids. Looked up from germline, CDR1 is SGHRS and CDR2 is YFSETQ. The V gene lost 4 bases and the J gene lost 2 bases, with 19 bases spanning the gap. This CDR3 is CASSQGDRRATYEQYF. CDR3 bases: TGCGCCAGCAGCCAAGGGGACCGAAGAGCGACCTACGAGCAGTACTTC. Full variable domain (rest looked up from reference TRBV5-1 and TRBJ2-7): KAGVTQTPRYLIKTRGQQVTLSCSPISGHRSVSWYQQTPGQGLQFLFEYFSETQRNKGNFPGRFSGRQFSNSRSEMNVSTLELGDSALYLCASSQGDRRATYEQYFGPGTRLTVT.

The chain combines TRBV6-5 with TRBJ1-2, with TRBD1 matching 7 bases. The CDR3 is made up of 14 amino acids. V shed 2 bases and J 3 bases; nucleotides not matched to a gene: 3. Germline loops: CDR1 MNHEY, CDR2 SVGAGI. The CDR3 loop is CASSYTGQDYGYTF. The DNA of the CDR3 is TGTGCCAGCAGTTACACTGGACAGGACTATGGCTACACCTTC.

The chain uses TRBV11-2 and TRBJ2-7, with D perhaps matching TRBD1 (5 bases). The CDR3 has 13 residues. CDR1 is SGHAT, CDR2 FQNNGV, per germline. V shed 2 bases and J shed 1 base, with 6 bases lying between them. CDR3 DNA sequence: TGTGCCAGCAGCTTATCAGGGTCCTACGAGCAGTACTTC. It encodes CASSLSGSYEQYF.

The chain has TRBV6-5 and TRBJ2-5; D is possibly TRBD1 (5 bases). The CDR3 is made up of 15 amino acids. The V end lost 5 bases, the J end lost 5 bases, and 18 bases lay between the germline ends. CDR1 is MNHEY and CDR2 is SVGAGI in the germline V gene. CDR3 in amino acids: CASSRRSGMGETQYF. Written as DNA, the CDR3 is TGTGCCAGCAGTCGTCGTTCAGGGATGGGGGAGACCCAGTACTTC.

This sequence joins TRBV19 and TRBJ2-6; D is uncertain. Germline CDR1 is LNHDA and CDR2 is SQIVND (reference sequence). CDR3 size: 16 residues. V gave up 3 bases and J gave up 2 bases, with 11 bases separating them. Here the CDR3 DNA reads TGTGCCAGTAGTATCCTGGGATGGGCTGGGGCCAACGTCCTGACTTTC. Amino acid sequence: CASSILGWAGANVLTF.

This clone was seen more than once but under ten times. The genes are TRBV29-1 and TRBJ1-1; the D is unclear. Trimming took 2 bases from V and 0 from J, leaving 4 bases between them. Germline loops: CDR1 SQVTM, CDR2 ANQGSEA. CDR3 length: 12 residues. This CDR3 reads CSVEQMNTEAFF. The CDR3, as DNA: TGCAGCGTTGAACAGATGAACACTGAAGCTTTCTTT.

The chain employs TRBV14 and TRBJ2-7; D is unclear. CDR1 is SGHDN and CDR2 is FVKESK in the germline V gene. This CDR3 is 13 amino acids long. Trimming took 3 bases from V and 0 from J, leaving 6 bases between them. CDR3 DNA: TGTGCCAGCAGCCATGGAGCCTCCTACGAGCAGTACTTC. This codes for CASSHGASYEQYF. The variable domain in full, with the rest retrieved from reference TRBV14 and TRBJ2-7, is EAGVTQFPSHSVIEKGQTVTLRCDPISGHDNLYWYRRVMGKEIKFLLHFVKESKQDESGMPNNRFLAERTGGTYSTLKVQPAELEDSGVYFCASSHGASYEQYFGPGTRLTVT.

This chain connects TRBV9 to TRBJ1-2; 7 bases are a match to TRBD1. The CDR3 contains 16 residues. V dropped 0 bases and J dropped 4; count of bases not matched to a gene: 9. In germline, CDR1 is SGDLS, CDR2 YYNGEE. In DNA, the CDR3 is TGTGCCAGCAGCGTAGTAGGGACAGCCGTACCCTATGGCTACACCTTC. Translated, it gives CASSVVGTAVPYGYTF.

The chain employs TRBV5-6 and TRBJ1-1; D is ambiguous. The germline V gene encodes CDR1 SGHDT and CDR2 YYEEEE. V gave up 3 bases and J gave up 4 bases, with 13 bases separating them. The CDR3 sequence is 14 residues long. CDR3 sequence (DNA): TGTGCCAGCAGCTGGACCGGGAGGGTCACTGAAGCTTTCTTT. Amino acid sequence: CASSWTGRVTEAFF.

The V gene is TRBV4-1, the J gene TRBJ2-7; no clear D gene. Germline V gene data show CDR1 as MGHRA and CDR2 as YSYEKL. There are 16 residues in the CDR3. V was cut by 1 base and J by 4 bases, with 17 bases left in between. The CDR3 sequence: CASSQGLAEPGYEQYF. CDR3 nucleotides: TGCGCCAGCAGCCAAGGATTGGCGGAGCCCGGTTACGAGCAGTACTTC.

The gene calls are TRBV7-2 and TRBJ2-5, with D possibly being TRBD1 or TRBD2 (5 bases each). This CDR3 has 11 residues. V gave up 3 bases and J gave up 8 bases, with 7 bases separating them. Germline CDR1 reads SGHTA; CDR2 reads FQGNSA. The CDR3 sequence is CASSLGVTQYF. In DNA form, the CDR3 reads TGTGCCAGCAGCTTGGGGGTAACCCAGTACTTC.

This clone has only one observation. CDR3 loop: CASSSPGLGNEQFF. The DNA for the CDR3 is TGTGCCAGCAGTTCCCCGGGACTAGGCAATGAGCAGTTCTTC. The chain employs TRBV27 and TRBJ2-1; 8 positions agree with TRBD2. The CDR3 runs 14 residues. The ends lost 4 bases at V and 6 bases at J; junction bases unmatched: 5. In germline, CDR1 is MNHEY, CDR2 SMNVEV (reference sequence).

This chain links TRBV23-1 with TRBJ2-5; D not certain. TRBV23-1 counts as an open reading frame of uncertain function. There are 13 residues in the CDR3. Trimming cost V 4 bases and J 2 bases, with 8 bases left between them. CDR3 residues: CASSRPGQETQYF. The CDR3 DNA reads as TGCGCCAGCAGTCGCCCAGGTCAAGAGACCCAGTACTTC.

The chain couples TRBV13 to TRBJ2-7; no firm D call. V gave up 6 bases and J gave up 3 bases, with 6 bases separating them. From germline, CDR1 is PRHDT and CDR2 FYEKMQ (reference sequence). CDR3 length: 11 residues. The CDR3, as DNA: TGTGCCAGCAGACAAAACTACGAGCAGTACTTC. This encodes CASRQNYEQYF.

Only a few counts were recorded for this clone. V is TRBV11-2 and J is TRBJ1-1, with 7 bases that match TRBD1. Germline V gene lookup returns CDR1 SGHAT and CDR2 FQNNGV. V shed 5 bases and J 5 bases; nucleotides not matched to a gene: 11. The CDR3 has 15 amino acids. CDR3 residues: CASSGQVAVGTEAFF. Written as DNA, the CDR3 is TGTGCCAGCAGCGGACAGGTGGCTGTGGGTACTGAAGCTTTCTTT.

CDR3 nucleotide sequence: TGTGCCAGCAGCTTAAGCGGAAGCTCCTACGAGCAGTACTTC. It specifies CASSLSGSSYEQYF. J is TRBJ2-7 and V is TRBV7-9, with a tentative D call TRBD2 (5 bases). The V end lost 2 bases, the J end lost 0 bases, and 8 bases lay between the germline ends. CDR1 is SEHNR and CDR2 is FQNEAQ in the germline V gene (reference sequence). CDR3 length equals 14 residues.

This clone was seen more than once but under ten times. The V and J genes are TRBV5-1 and TRBJ1-2, with no clear D. The CDR3 length is 14 residues. V shed 5 bases and J shed 4 bases, with 15 bases lying between them. CDR1 is SGHRS, CDR2 YFSETQ, per germline. CDR3 region: CASRERLTSYGYTF. For the CDR3, the DNA is TGCGCCAGCAGGGAACGCCTGACCTCCTATGGCTACACCTTC.

This chain links TRBV9 with TRBJ2-7; 8 nucleotides align to TRBD1. Trimming took 3 bases from V and 7 from J; bases not matched to a gene: 15. Germline V lookup: CDR1 SGDLS, CDR2 YYNGEE. The CDR3 contains 16 residues. CDR3 in amino acids: CASSAHLGTGVVEQYF. CDR3 sequence (DNA): TGTGCCAGCAGCGCCCACCTTGGGACAGGAGTCGTGGAGCAGTACTTC.

The chain carries TRBV2 and TRBJ2-7; unclear D gene. In germline, CDR1 is SNHLY, CDR2 FYNNEI. V was trimmed by 0 bases and J by 1 base, leaving 10 bases between them. The CDR3 is 15 amino acids. The CDR3 loop reads CASSEALVRSYEQYF. CDR3 DNA: TGTGCCAGCAGTGAAGCCCTCGTGAGATCCTACGAGCAGTACTTC.

The chain combines TRBV30 with TRBJ2-1; possibly TRBD2 for D (5 bases). Trimming stripped 3 bases from V and 6 bases from J, with 18 bases between. Germline assignment: CDR1 GTSNPN and CDR2 SVGIG (reference sequence). The CDR3 length is 15 residues. The DNA for the CDR3 is TGTGCCTGGAGGCCACGGGCGGGTGCGGGCAATGAGCAGTTCTTC. Amino acid sequence: CAWRPRAGAGNEQFF.

The V gene is TRBV30, the J gene TRBJ1-3, with D perhaps matching TRBD1 (6 bases). CDR1 and CDR2 from the germline V gene are GTSNPN and SVGIG (reference sequence). V lost 1 base and J lost 0, with 13 bases in between. CDR3 length equals 16 residues. The CDR3 DNA sequence: TGTGCCTGGAGTGGGGGGGCGGCCAGCTCTGGAAACACCATATATTTT. It encodes CAWSGGAASSGNTIYF.